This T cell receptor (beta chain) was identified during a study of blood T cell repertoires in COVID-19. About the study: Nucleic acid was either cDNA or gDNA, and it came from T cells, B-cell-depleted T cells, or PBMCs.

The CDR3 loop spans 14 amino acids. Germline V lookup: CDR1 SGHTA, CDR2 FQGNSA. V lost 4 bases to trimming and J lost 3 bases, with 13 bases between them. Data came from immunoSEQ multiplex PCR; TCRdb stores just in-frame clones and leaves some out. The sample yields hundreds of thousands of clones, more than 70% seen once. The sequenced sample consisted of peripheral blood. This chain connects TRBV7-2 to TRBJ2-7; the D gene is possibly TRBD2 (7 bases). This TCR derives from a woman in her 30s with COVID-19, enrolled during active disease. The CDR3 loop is CASSSGGRRYEQYF. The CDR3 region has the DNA TGTGCCAGCAGCTCGGGGGGCCGCCGCTACGAGCAGTACTTC.